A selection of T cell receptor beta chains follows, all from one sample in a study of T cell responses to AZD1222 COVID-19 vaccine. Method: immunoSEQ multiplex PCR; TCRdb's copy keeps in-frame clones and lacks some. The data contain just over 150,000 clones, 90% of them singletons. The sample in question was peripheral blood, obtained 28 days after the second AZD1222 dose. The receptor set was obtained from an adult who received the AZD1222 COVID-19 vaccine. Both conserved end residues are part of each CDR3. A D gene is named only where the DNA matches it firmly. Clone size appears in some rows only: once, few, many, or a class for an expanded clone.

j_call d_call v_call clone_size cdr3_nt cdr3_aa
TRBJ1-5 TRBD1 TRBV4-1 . TGCGCCAGCAGCCAAGGGGGACAGGGAGTTCAGCCCCAGCATTTT CASSQGGQGVQPQHF
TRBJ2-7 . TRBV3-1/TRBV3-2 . TGTGCCAGCAGCCGGGGGTCAACCTACGAGCAGTACTTC CASSRGSTYEQYF
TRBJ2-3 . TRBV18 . TGTGCCAGCTCAGGCTTTAGAGCTAGAGACACAGATACGCAGTATTTT CASSGFRARDTDTQYF
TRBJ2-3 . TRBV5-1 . TGCGCCAGCAGCTTGAATGGCGGGGATACGCAGTATTTT CASSLNGGDTQYF
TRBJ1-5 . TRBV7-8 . TGTGCCAGCAGCTTCGCAGGGGAAGGCCAGCCCCAGCATTTT CASSFAGEGQPQHF
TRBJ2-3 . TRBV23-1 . TGCGCCAGCAGTCCAAGTTTTTGGCGGTATTTT CASSPSFWRYF
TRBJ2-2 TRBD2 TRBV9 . TGTGCCAGCAGGTCCTCCTCGGGGGGGGGACACACCGGGGAGCTGTTTTTT CASRSSSGGGHTGELFF
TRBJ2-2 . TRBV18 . TGTGCCAGCTCACCACCGCCGAAGAACACCGGGGAGCTGTTTTTT CASSPPPKNTGELFF
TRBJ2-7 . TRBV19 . TGTGCCAGTAGTCCTACTAGGAGCCACGAGCAGTACTTC CASSPTRSHEQYF
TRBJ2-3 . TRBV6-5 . TGTGCCAGCAGAATTAGGGGTTTTGGCACAGATACGCAGTATTTT CASRIRGFGTDTQYF
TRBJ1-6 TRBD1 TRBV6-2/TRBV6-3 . TGTGCCAGCAGTTGGACAGGTGAAAGTTCACCCCTCCACTTT CASSWTGESSPLHF
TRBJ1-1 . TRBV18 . TGTGCCAGCTCACCCTACCGAGGACAGTACACTGAAGCTTTCTTT CASSPYRGQYTEAFF
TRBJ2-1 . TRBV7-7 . TGTGCCAGCAGCTTAGGAGCCCCGGGCTCAAATGAGCAGTTCTTC CASSLGAPGSNEQFF
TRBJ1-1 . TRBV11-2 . TGTGCCAGCAGCCTTCCCCCCGGCCGCTTCGTTGAAGCTTTCTTT CASSLPPGRFVEAFF
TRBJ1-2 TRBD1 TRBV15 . TGTGCCACCTCAAGGGACAGGGCTTGGGAGGGCTACACCTTC CATSRDRAWEGYTF
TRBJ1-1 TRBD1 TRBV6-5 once TGTGCCAGCGGACAGGGTAAGTCGACTGAAGCTTTCTTT CASGQGKSTEAFF
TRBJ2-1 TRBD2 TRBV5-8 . TGTGCCAGCAGCTTGGGGACTAGTCAACTCTACAATGAGCAGTTCTTC CASSLGTSQLYNEQFF
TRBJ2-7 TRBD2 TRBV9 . TGTGCCAGCAGCGAGAGCGGGATAGACTCCTACGAGCAGTACTTC CASSESGIDSYEQYF
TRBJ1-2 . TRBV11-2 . TGTGCCAGCAGCCCACAACCGGGGACGAGCTACACCTTC CASSPQPGTSYTF
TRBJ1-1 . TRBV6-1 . TGTGCCAGCAGTGATACCCCCTACAGGGCCGTTGGAAACACTGAAGCTTTCTTT CASSDTPYRAVGNTEAFF
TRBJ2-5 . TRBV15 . TGTGCCACCAGCAGTGGGGCAGCCGCGGGTGAGACCCAGTACTTC CATSSGAAAGETQYF
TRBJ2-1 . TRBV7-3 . TGTGCCAGCACGGAGCAGCCCGACAGTGAGCAGTTCTTC CASTEQPDSEQFF
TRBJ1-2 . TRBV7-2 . TGTGCCAGCAGCCCCCGGGGTGACGATGGCGGCTACACCTTC CASSPRGDDGGYTF
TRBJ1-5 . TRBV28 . TGTGCCAGCAGTTTATGGGAAACAGCCCAGCATTTT CASSLWETAQHF
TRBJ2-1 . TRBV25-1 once TGTGCCAGCAGTGACTCGGGCCAGAGGGGCAATGAGCAGTTCTTC CASSDSGQRGNEQFF
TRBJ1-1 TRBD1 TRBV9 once TGTGCCAGCAGCGTAGGGGACAGGAACACTGAAGCTTTCTTT CASSVGDRNTEAFF
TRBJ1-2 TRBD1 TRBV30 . TGTGCCTGGAGTTTACGTAGGGGGCTTAATGGCTACACCTTC CAWSLRRGLNGYTF